The rows below give T cell receptor beta chains drawn from one sample of a study of blood T cell repertoires in COVID-19. Libraries were prepared by immunoSEQ multiplex PCR; TCRdb keeps only in-frame clonotypes and omits some of them. Among about 300,000 clones listed, over 80% were seen once. The source material was peripheral blood. The receptor set was obtained from a woman in her thirties or forties who had recovered from COVID-19. The CDR3 runs from the conserved cysteine through the conserved F or W. The D gene is left open where the match is weak.

j_call cdr3_length d_call v_call cdr3_aa cdr3_nt
TRBJ2-7 16 TRBD1 TRBV11-1 CASSLTGQPFSYEQYF TGTGCCAGCAGCTTAACGGGACAGCCCTTCTCCTACGAGCAGTACTTC
TRBJ2-7 14 NA TRBV29-1 CSVLGGRGINEQYF TGCAGCGTTCTTGGTGGCAGGGGTATCAACGAGCAGTACTTC
TRBJ2-4 15 NA TRBV5-1 CASSLAGVAKNIQYF TGCGCCAGCAGCTTGGCTGGAGTAGCCAAAAACATTCAGTACTTC
TRBJ1-1 12 NA TRBV5-1 CASRQTNTEAFF TGCGCCAGCAGACAGACGAACACTGAAGCTTTCTTT
TRBJ1-3 16 TRBD1 TRBV3-1/TRBV3-2 CASSQLLAGGGNTIYF TGTGCCAGCAGCCAACTTTTGGCAGGGGGCGGAAACACCATATATTTT
TRBJ1-1 12 NA TRBV6-5 CASGWVDIEAFF TGTGCCAGCGGGTGGGTGGACATTGAAGCTTTCTTT
TRBJ1-2 13 NA TRBV30 CAWSVRNRIGYTF TGTGCCTGGAGTGTACGTAACAGGATTGGCTACACCTTC
TRBJ2-7 18 NA TRBV7-8 CASSLGRLEGTAFHEQYF TGTGCCAGCAGCTTAGGTCGGTTGGAGGGGACAGCCTTCCACGAGCAGTACTTC
TRBJ2-7 15 NA TRBV13 CASRITGTYSYEQYF TGTGCCAGCAGAATAACAGGGACCTACTCCTACGAGCAGTACTTC
TRBJ1-2 13 NA TRBV5-4 CASSSYREYGYTF TGTGCCAGCAGCTCATACAGGGAATACGGCTACACCTTC
TRBJ2-7 14 TRBD1 TRBV30 CAWSYGQGLGEQYF TGTGCCTGGAGTTACGGACAGGGTCTAGGAGAGCAGTACTTC
TRBJ1-6 16 TRBD1 TRBV4-1 CASSQVWDSYNSPLHF TGCGCCAGCAGCCAAGTATGGGACAGCTATAATTCACCCCTCCACTTT
TRBJ1-3 14 TRBD1 TRBV6-5 CASSLTGPGNTIYF TGTGCCAGCAGCTTGACAGGGCCTGGAAACACCATATATTTT
TRBJ2-2 18 TRBD2 TRBV28 CASSLRRDSGGATGELFF TGTGCCAGCAGTTTACGCAGAGATAGCGGGGGGGCCACCGGGGAGCTGTTTTTT
TRBJ1-2 14 TRBD1 TRBV3-1/TRBV3-2 CASSPRGRFYGYTF TGTGCCAGCAGCCCCAGGGGGCGCTTTTATGGCTACACCTTC
TRBJ1-2 15 TRBD1 TRBV6-5 CASSYQPGTGNGYTF TGTGCCAGCAGTTACCAACCCGGGACAGGGAACGGCTACACCTTC
TRBJ2-7 17 NA TRBV21-1 CASSKGRSSGGAYEQYF TGTGCCAGCAGCAAAGGGAGGAGTAGCGGGGGGGCCTACGAGCAGTACTTC
TRBJ1-2 15 NA TRBV19 CASSIGSGVDYGYTF TGTGCCAGTAGTATAGGTTCAGGGGTGGACTATGGCTACACCTTC
TRBJ1-3 14 NA TRBV6-5 CASSPGTPGNTIYF TGTGCCAGCAGTCCCGGGACTCCTGGAAACACCATATATTTT
TRBJ2-5 12 NA TRBV3-1/TRBV3-2 CAAGKLGETQYF TGTGCCGCGGGCAAGTTAGGAGAGACCCAGTACTTC